This T cell receptor beta chain originates from a study of blood T cell repertoires in COVID-19. As originally analysed: Amplification of reference gene primers provided the estimated nucleated cell counts. Libraries were prepared by immunoSEQ multiplex PCR; TCRdb keeps only in-frame clonotypes and omits some of them. The V and J calls and clone size come from that table; D and trimming were worked out from the DNA. The data contain around 430,000 clones, about 91% of them seen just once; the ten biggest clones take up 10% to 15%. V was shortened by 1 base and J by 3 bases, with 10 bases between the two germline ends. CDR1 SGHAT and CDR2 FQNNGV come from the germline V gene. The CDR3 contains 14 residues.

The gene calls are TRBV11-2 and TRBJ2-7; D is unclear. The sequence came from a woman in her fifties or sixties with COVID-19, enrolled during active disease. The material sequenced was peripheral blood. In DNA form, the CDR3 reads TGTGCCAGCAGCTTAGTTCAGGCCAACTACGAGCAGTACTTC. Its translation is CASSLVQANYEQYF.